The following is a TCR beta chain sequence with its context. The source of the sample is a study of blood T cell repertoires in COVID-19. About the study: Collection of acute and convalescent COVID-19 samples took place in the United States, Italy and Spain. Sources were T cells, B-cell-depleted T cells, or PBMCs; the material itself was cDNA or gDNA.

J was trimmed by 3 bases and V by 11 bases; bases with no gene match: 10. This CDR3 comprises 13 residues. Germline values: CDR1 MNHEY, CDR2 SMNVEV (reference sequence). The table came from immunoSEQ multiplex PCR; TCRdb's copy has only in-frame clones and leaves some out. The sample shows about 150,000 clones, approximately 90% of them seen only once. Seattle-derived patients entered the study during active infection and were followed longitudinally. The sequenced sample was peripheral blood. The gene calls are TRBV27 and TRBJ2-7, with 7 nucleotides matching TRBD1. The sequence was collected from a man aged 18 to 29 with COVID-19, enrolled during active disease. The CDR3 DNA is TGTGCCTCCGCGGCAGGGGGATTCTACGAGCAGTACTTC. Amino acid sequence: CASAAGGFYEQYF.